A selection of T cell receptor beta chains follows, all from one sample in a study of T cell responses to AZD1222 COVID-19 vaccine. Assay: immunoSEQ multiplex PCR; the TCRdb copy retains only in-frame clones and omits some. The sample includes approximately 96,000 clones, approximately 86% of them seen just once. Sample: peripheral blood, taken 28 days after the second AZD1222 dose. The receptors were gathered from an adult who received the AZD1222 COVID-19 vaccine. Both conserved end residues are part of each CDR3. A D gene is named only where the DNA matches it firmly. Expanded clones get a size class; other rows say once, few or many, or leave the size out.

j_call d_call clone_size v_call cdr3_nt cdr3_aa
TRBJ1-1 TRBD1 - TRBV6-2/TRBV6-3 TGTGCCAGCAGCCGGGGACAGATGAACACTGAAGCTTTCTTT CASSRGQMNTEAFF
TRBJ2-7 - once TRBV4-1 TGCGCCAGCAGCCAGGGGATGGGAGGCGCCTACGAGCAGTACTTC CASSQGMGGAYEQYF
TRBJ2-3 - - TRBV5-1 TGCGCCAGCAGCTTACAGGGTACGCAGTATTTT CASSLQGTQYF
TRBJ2-7 - - TRBV5-1 TGCGCCAGCAGCGTGGAGAACCACCCCTACGAGCAGTACTTC CASSVENHPYEQYF
TRBJ2-6 - once TRBV4-3 TGCGCCAGCAAACCGAGTTCCTCTGGGGCCAACGTCCTGACTTTC CASKPSSSGANVLTF
TRBJ1-4 TRBD1 - TRBV10-3 TGTGCCATCAGTACCGGGACAGGGGGGACGAATGAAGGAAAACTGTTTTTT CAISTGTGGTNEGKLFF
TRBJ2-5 TRBD1 once TRBV7-2 TGTGCCAGCACACAGGGGCTACAAGAGACCCAGTACTTC CASTQGLQETQYF
TRBJ2-2 - - TRBV3-1/TRBV3-2 TGTGCCAGCAGCCAAGGACAGAACACCGGGGAGCTGTTTTTT CASSQGQNTGELFF
TRBJ1-2 - - TRBV6-5 TGTGCCAGCAGCGACGGCAGCTTTTATGGCTACACCTTC CASSDGSFYGYTF
TRBJ2-7 TRBD2 - TRBV16 TGTGCCAGCAGCCAACCAATGCTCGCTAGCGGGAGGACCTACGAGCAGTACTTC CASSQPMLASGRTYEQYF
TRBJ2-3 TRBD2 few TRBV6-2/TRBV6-3 TGTGCCAGCAGTTACGGACTAGCGGGAGGGGAAGATACGCAGTATTTT CASSYGLAGGEDTQYF
TRBJ1-6 - once TRBV21-1 TGTGCCAGCAGCAAACTGAGGGGCCCCCGGGCGTTAGGTAATTCACCCCTCCACTTT CASSKLRGPRALGNSPLHF
TRBJ1-2 TRBD1 - TRBV14 TGTGCCAGCAGCCAAATCGAGACAGGGAATGGCTACACCTTC CASSQIETGNGYTF
TRBJ2-1 TRBD2 - TRBV11-2 TGTGCCAGCAGCTCGGCTAGCGGGAGTGATGGCTCCTACAATGAGCAGTTCTTC CASSSASGSDGSYNEQFF
TRBJ2-1 TRBD2 - TRBV6-2/TRBV6-3 TGTGCCAGCAGTTACTCGAGTTTCGCGGGAGGGCCTGGCTCCTACAATGAGCAGTTCTTC CASSYSSFAGGPGSYNEQFF
TRBJ2-1 TRBD2 - TRBV5-1 TGCGCCAGCAGCCAACTAGCGGGAGAATCCAATGAGCAGTTCTTC CASSQLAGESNEQFF
TRBJ2-7 - few TRBV7-2 TGTGCCAGCAGCTTAGTTGGGGGGGGGCACGAGCAGTACTTC CASSLVGGGHEQYF
TRBJ2-7 TRBD2 - TRBV28 TGTGCCAGCAGTTTAAGCGGGAGTTCCTACGAGCAGTACTTC CASSLSGSSYEQYF
TRBJ2-1 - - TRBV19 TGTGCCAGTAGTGAGGTGGGGCATGAGCAGTTCTTC CASSEVGHEQFF
TRBJ2-7 - - TRBV5-1 TGCGCCAGCAGCTTAGGGGACCCCAAAACGGGAGAGCAGTACTTC CASSLGDPKTGEQYF
TRBJ2-7 TRBD1 once TRBV9 TGTGCCAGCAGCGTGGATGTCCCGGGACAGGGAACCGAGCAGTACTTC CASSVDVPGQGTEQYF
TRBJ1-5 - - TRBV19 TGTGCCAGTAGTATAGCCAGTTATAGCAATCAGCCCCAGCATTTT CASSIASYSNQPQHF
TRBJ1-1 - few TRBV5-1 TGCGCCAGCAGCTTGCCCAGGGGCACTGAAGCTTTCTTT CASSLPRGTEAFF
TRBJ2-7 TRBD2 - TRBV5-1 TGCGCCAGCAGCTTGTCGCCTAGCGGGGGGAGGGAGCAGTACTTC CASSLSPSGGREQYF
TRBJ2-6 - - TRBV28 TGTGCCAGCAGCCCCCCAGCGGCCAACGTCCTGACTTTC CASSPPAANVLTF
TRBJ2-7 TRBD1 - TRBV7-8 TGTGCCAGCCTCCCGACAGGGCGGGCCTACGAGCAGTACTTC CASLPTGRAYEQYF
TRBJ2-1 TRBD2 - TRBV7-3 TGTGCCAGCAGCCGATACACTAGCGGAGTCAATGAGCAGTTCTTC CASSRYTSGVNEQFF
TRBJ2-3 - - TRBV29-1 TGCAGCGCCGACCCAGGCACAGATACGCAGTATTTT CSADPGTDTQYF
TRBJ2-5 - few TRBV6-5 TGTGCCAGCAGGAGTAGGAAAGAGACCCAGTACTTC CASRSRKETQYF
TRBJ2-7 - - TRBV12-1 TGTGCCAGCAGCTCCCCCCTCGAGCAGTACTTC CASSSPLEQYF
TRBJ1-4 - few TRBV7-9 TGTGCCAGCAGCTTAGTCGGGTACGCTAATGAAAAACTGTTTTTT CASSLVGYANEKLFF
TRBJ1-5 - - TRBV19 TGTGCCAGTAGTATATGGGGTTTGAGCAATCAGCCCCAGCATTTT CASSIWGLSNQPQHF
TRBJ2-2 TRBD1 - TRBV10-1 TGCGCCAGCAGGGGACAGGCCCACACCGGGGAGCTGTTTTTT CASRGQAHTGELFF
TRBJ2-2 TRBD1 - TRBV5-1 TGCGCCAGCAGCCCACCAAGGACAGGGGAGAACACCGGGGAGCTGTTTTTT CASSPPRTGENTGELFF
TRBJ1-2 TRBD1 - TRBV29-1 TGCAGCGTTGAGACAGGGGCCCCCTATGGCTACACCTTC CSVETGAPYGYTF
TRBJ1-5 - - TRBV28 TGTGCCAGCAGTTTTGGTCTAACAAGGGTCTATCGGCCCCAGCATTTT CASSFGLTRVYRPQHF
TRBJ2-2 - - TRBV12-3/TRBV12-4 TGTGCCAGCAGTTTTTGGGACGGGGAGCTGTTTTTT CASSFWDGELFF
TRBJ1-1 TRBD1 - TRBV5-1 TGCGCCAGCAGCTCTGGGACAGGGAACACTGAAGCTTTCTTT CASSSGTGNTEAFF
TRBJ2-3 TRBD1 once TRBV6-5 TGTGCCAGCAACCTTTTGACAGGGACAAATACGCAGTATTTT CASNLLTGTNTQYF
TRBJ2-3 - - TRBV25-1 TGTGCCAGCAGAGGTAGCGGAGGCGCAGATACGCAGTATTTT CASRGSGGADTQYF
TRBJ1-2 TRBD1 - TRBV19 TGTGCCAGTAGTGGAGTGACAGGGAACTATGGCTACACCTTC CASSGVTGNYGYTF
TRBJ1-6 TRBD1 - TRBV2 TGTGCCAGCAGGGGGGCAGGGGGCTCCTATAATTCACCCCTCCACTTT CASRGAGGSYNSPLHF